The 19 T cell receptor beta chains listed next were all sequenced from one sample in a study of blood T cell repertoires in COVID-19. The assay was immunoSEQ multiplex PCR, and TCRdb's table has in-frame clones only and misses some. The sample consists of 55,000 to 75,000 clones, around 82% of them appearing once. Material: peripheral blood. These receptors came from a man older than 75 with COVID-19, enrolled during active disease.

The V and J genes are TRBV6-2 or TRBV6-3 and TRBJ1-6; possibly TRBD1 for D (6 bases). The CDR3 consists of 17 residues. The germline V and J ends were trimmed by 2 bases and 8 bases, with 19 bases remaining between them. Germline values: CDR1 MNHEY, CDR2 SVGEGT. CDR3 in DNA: TGTGCCAGCAGTTACCCCCGGGCAGGGGTAGTTGATTCACCCCTCCACTTT. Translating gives CASSYPRAGVVDSPLHF.

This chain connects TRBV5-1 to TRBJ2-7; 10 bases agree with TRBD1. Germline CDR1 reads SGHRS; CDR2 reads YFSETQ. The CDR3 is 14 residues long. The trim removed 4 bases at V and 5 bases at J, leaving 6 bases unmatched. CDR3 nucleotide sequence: TGCGCCAGCAGCCGGAGACAGGGGGCCAACGAGCAGTACTTC. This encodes CASSRRQGANEQYF. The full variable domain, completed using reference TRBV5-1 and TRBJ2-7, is KAGVTQTPRYLIKTRGQQVTLSCSPISGHRSVSWYQQTPGQGLQFLFEYFSETQRNKGNFPGRFSGRQFSNSRSEMNVSTLELGDSALYLCASSRRQGANEQYFGPGTRLTVT.

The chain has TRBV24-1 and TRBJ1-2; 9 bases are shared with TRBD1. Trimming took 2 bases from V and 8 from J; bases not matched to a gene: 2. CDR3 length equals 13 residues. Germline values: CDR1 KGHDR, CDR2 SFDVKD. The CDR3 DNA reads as TGTGCCACCAGTGATTGGGACAGGGTCGGCTACACCTTC. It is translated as CATSDWDRVGYTF.

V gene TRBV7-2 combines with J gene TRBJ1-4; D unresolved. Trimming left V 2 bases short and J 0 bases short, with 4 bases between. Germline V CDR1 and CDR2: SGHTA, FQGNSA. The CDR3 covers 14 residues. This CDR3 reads CASSLRATNEKLFF. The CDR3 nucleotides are TGTGCCAGCAGCTTACGGGCAACTAATGAAAAACTGTTTTTT. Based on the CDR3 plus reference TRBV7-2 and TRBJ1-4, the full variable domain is GAGVSQSPSNKVTEKGKDVELRCDPISGHTALYWYRQSLGQGLEFLIYFQGNSAPDKSGLPSDRFSAERTGGSVSTLTIQRTQQEDSAVYLCASSLRATNEKLFFGSGTQLSVL.

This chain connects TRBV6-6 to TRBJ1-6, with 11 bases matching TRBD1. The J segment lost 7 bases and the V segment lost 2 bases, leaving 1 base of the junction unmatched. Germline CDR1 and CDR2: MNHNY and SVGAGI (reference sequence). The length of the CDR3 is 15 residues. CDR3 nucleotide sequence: TGTGCCAGCAGTTACCGGGACAGGGGGAATTCACCCCTCCACTTT. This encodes CASSYRDRGNSPLHF.

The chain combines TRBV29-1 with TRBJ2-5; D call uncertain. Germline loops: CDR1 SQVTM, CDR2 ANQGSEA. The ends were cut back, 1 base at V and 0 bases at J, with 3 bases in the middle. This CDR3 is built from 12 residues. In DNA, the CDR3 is TGCAGCGTTGAAGTCTACCAAGAGACCCAGTACTTC. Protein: CSVEVYQETQYF.

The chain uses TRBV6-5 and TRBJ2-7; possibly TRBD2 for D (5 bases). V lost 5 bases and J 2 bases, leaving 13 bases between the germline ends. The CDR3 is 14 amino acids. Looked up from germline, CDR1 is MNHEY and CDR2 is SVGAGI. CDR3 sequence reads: CASSPGLSPYEQYV. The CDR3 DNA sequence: TGTGCCAGCAGTCCTGGACTGTCCCCCTACGAGCAGTACGTC.

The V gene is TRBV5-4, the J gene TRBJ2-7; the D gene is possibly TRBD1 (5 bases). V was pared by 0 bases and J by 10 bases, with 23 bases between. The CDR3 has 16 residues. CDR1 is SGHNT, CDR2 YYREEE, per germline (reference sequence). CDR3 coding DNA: TGTGCCAGCAGCTTGGCTGTTGGTCAGGGCCGTCTCGTACAGTACTTC. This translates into CASSLAVGQGRLVQYF.

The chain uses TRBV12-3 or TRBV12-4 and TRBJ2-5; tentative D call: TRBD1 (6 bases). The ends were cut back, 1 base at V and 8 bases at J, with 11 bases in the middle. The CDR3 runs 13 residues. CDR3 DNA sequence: TGTGCCAGCAGTTTAGGGGCAGGGGCCACCCAGTACTTC. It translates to CASSLGAGATQYF.

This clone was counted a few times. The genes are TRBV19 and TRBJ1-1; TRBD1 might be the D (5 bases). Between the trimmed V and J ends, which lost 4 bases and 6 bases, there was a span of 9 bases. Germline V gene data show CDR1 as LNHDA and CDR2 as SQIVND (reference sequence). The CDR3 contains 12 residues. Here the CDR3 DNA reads TGTGCCAGTAGTACCCGGGGGGCTGAAGCTTTCTTT. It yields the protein CASSTRGAEAFF.

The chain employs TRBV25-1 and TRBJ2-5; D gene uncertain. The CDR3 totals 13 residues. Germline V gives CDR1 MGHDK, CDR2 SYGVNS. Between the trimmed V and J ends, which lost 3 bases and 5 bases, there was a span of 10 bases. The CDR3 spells CASSEPLGETQYF. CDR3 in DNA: TGTGCCAGCAGTGAGCCCCTCGGGGAGACCCAGTACTTC.

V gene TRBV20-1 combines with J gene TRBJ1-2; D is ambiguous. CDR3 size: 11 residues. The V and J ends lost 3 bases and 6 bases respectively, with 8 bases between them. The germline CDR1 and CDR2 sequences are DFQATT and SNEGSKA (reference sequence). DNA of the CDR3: TGCAGTGCTAGGAGGGCCGATGGCTACACCTTC. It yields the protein CSARRADGYTF.

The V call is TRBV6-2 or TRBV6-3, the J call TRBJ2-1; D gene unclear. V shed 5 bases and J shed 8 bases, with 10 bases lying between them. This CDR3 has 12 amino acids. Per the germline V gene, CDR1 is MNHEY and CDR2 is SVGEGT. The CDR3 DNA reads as TGTGCCAGCAGTCGCCGCCAGGATGAGCAGTTCTTC. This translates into CASSRRQDEQFF.

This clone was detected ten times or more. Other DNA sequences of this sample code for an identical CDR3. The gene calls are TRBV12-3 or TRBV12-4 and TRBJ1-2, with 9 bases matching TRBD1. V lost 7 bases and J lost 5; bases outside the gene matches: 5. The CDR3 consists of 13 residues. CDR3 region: CASTRDRDYGYTF. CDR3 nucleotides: TGTGCCAGCACCAGGGACAGGGATTATGGCTACACCTTC.

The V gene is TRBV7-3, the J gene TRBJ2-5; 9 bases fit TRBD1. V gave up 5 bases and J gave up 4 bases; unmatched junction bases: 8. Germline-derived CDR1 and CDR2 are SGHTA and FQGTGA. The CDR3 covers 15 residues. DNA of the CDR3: TGTGCCAGCAGCCTTCGGGGACAGGGATCAGAGACCCAGTACTTC. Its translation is CASSLRGQGSETQYF.

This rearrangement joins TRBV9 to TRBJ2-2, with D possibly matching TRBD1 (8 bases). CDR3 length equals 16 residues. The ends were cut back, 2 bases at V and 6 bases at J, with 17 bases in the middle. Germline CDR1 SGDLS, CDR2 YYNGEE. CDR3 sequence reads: CASSVGGQGGAGELFF. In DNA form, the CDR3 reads TGTGCCAGCAGCGTTGGAGGACAGGGAGGGGCCGGGGAGCTGTTTTTT.

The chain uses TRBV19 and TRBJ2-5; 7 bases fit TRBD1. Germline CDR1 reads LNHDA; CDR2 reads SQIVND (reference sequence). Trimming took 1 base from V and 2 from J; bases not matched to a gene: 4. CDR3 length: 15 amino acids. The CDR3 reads CASSIGGTVQETQYF. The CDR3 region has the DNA TGTGCCAGTAGTATAGGTGGGACAGTTCAAGAGACCCAGTACTTC.

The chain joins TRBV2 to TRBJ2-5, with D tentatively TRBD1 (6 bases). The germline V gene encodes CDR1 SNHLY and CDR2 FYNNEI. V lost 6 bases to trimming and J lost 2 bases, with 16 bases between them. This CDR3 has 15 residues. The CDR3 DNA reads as TGTGCCAGCAGCCTAATCCTGGACAGACAAGAGACCCAGTACTTC. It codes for CASSLILDRQETQYF.

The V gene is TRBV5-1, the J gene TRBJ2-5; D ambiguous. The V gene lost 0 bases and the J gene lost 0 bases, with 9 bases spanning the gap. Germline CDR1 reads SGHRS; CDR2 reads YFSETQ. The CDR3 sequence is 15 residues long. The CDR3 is CASSLAQVYQETQYF. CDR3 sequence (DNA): TGCGCCAGCAGCTTGGCCCAGGTATACCAAGAGACCCAGTACTTC. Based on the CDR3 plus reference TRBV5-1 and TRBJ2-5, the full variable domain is KAGVTQTPRYLIKTRGQQVTLSCSPISGHRSVSWYQQTPGQGLQFLFEYFSETQRNKGNFPGRFSGRQFSNSRSEMNVSTLELGDSALYLCASSLAQVYQETQYFGPGTRLLVL.